The 32 T cell receptor beta chains below all came from one sample that was sequenced in a study of T cell responses to AZD1222 COVID-19 vaccine (dated by TCRdb to the early 2020s). In the paper's terms, the time point label means: baseline before first vaccination. According to the study, the label for this sample's treatment or condition signals: meningococcal conjugate vaccine given as trial control. The library relied on the immunoSEQ multiplex PCR assay. TCRdb retrieved this table from immuneACCESS and kept in-frame rearrangements only. Not all clones are present; in checked studies, unresolved V genes account for under half, and no reason is known for the remainder. Present in this sample are over 60,000 clones, 60% to 85% of which were seen just once. The ten top clones hold roughly 21% of the sample. Sequenced material: peripheral blood, taken on day 0 of MenACWY control vaccination. The receptors were sampled from an adult in good health.

The chain carries TRBV5-3 and TRBJ1-5; perhaps TRBD1 as D (5 bases). TRBV5-3 is an open reading frame, and its role is uncertain. V dropped 4 bases and J dropped 7 bases, with 36 bases sitting between them. This CDR3 has 21 amino acids. Here the CDR3 DNA reads TGTGCCAGAAGCAAAAAAGGATGCTACCGGGACGGAGCTGTCGGTGGACAGCCCCAGCATTTT. This gives the protein CARSKKGCYRDGAVGGQPQHF.

The rearrangement uses TRBV19 and TRBJ1-2, with 11 bases identical to TRBD1. J gave up 7 bases and V 0 bases, and 4 bases lay outside the gene matches. The length of the CDR3 is 15 residues. The germline V gene has CDR1 LNHDA and CDR2 SQIVND (reference sequence). Written as DNA, the CDR3 is TGTGCCAGTAGTATAGAGGGGACAGGGGGTTCTGGCTACACCTTC. Translated, it gives CASSIEGTGGSGYTF.

The V and J genes are TRBV6-6 and TRBJ1-5, with D unclear. V was cut by 10 bases and J by 5 bases, with 18 bases left in between. Germline V gene lookup returns CDR1 MNHNY and CDR2 SVGAGI (reference sequence). The CDR3 sequence is 14 residues long. CDR3 residues: CATKTGGLDQPQHF. In DNA form, the CDR3 reads TGTGCCACCAAGACCGGAGGCCTAGATCAGCCCCAGCATTTT.

CDR3 in DNA: TGCGCCAGCAGCTTGGAGGGGGTGGAAGCTTTCTTT. This gives the protein CASSLEGVEAFF. The chain joins TRBV5-1 to TRBJ1-1; a weak D match, TRBD1 (6 bases). The CDR3 contains 12 residues. The V and J ends lost 0 bases and 8 bases respectively, with 8 bases between them. Germline V gene data show CDR1 as SGHRS and CDR2 as YFSETQ.

The chain couples TRBV5-1 to TRBJ1-1, with a weak D call TRBD1 (6 bases). The germline CDR1 and CDR2 sequences are SGHRS and YFSETQ. This CDR3 is built from 15 residues. Trimming stripped 4 bases from V and 0 bases from J, with 13 bases between. This CDR3 is CASSMGTRMNTEAFF. CDR3 bases: TGCGCCAGCAGCATGGGGACACGGATGAACACTGAAGCTTTCTTT.

The rearrangement links TRBV20-1 to TRBJ2-7; D gene unclear. The CDR3 sequence is 10 residues long. V shed 3 bases and J shed 6 bases, with 6 bases lying between them. The V gene's germline CDR1 is DFQATT and CDR2 SNEGSKA (reference sequence). CDR3 protein: CSASKVEQYF. The CDR3 nucleotides read TGCAGTGCTAGTAAGGTCGAGCAGTACTTC.

The rearrangement joins TRBV29-1 to TRBJ1-1, with unresolved D. The germline gives CDR1 SQVTM, CDR2 ANQGSEA. The CDR3 runs 12 residues. Between the trimmed V and J ends, which lost 1 base and 1 base, there was a span of 4 bases. CDR3 DNA sequence: TGCAGCGTTGAAGGCCGGAACACTGAAGCTTTCTTT. Its protein product is CSVEGRNTEAFF.

The table lists this clone with a few counts. The CDR3, as DNA: TGTGCCAGCAGCTTCATAGGGGCGGGCACCGGGGAGCTGTTTTTT. Its protein is CASSFIGAGTGELFF. The chain recombines TRBV11-2 with TRBJ2-2; the D gene could be TRBD1 or TRBD2 (5 bases each). The germline V and J ends were trimmed by 3 bases and 4 bases, with 12 bases remaining between them. Germline values: CDR1 SGHAT, CDR2 FQNNGV. The CDR3 runs 15 residues.

This clone appeared a few times. The chain joins TRBV2 to TRBJ2-5; D may be TRBD2 (6 bases). The V end lost 2 bases, the J end lost 7 bases, and 8 bases lay between the germline ends. Germline-derived CDR1 and CDR2 are SNHLY and FYNNEI. The CDR3 is 12 amino acids. Here the CDR3 DNA reads TGTGCCAGCAGTGAACTGGGAGGGACCCAGTACTTC. Amino acids: CASSELGGTQYF. Drawing the rest from reference TRBV2 and TRBJ2-5, the complete variable domain is EPEVTQTPSHQVTQMGQEVILRCVPISNHLYFYWYRQILGQKVEFLVSFYNNEISEKSEIFDDQFSVERPDGSNFTLKIRSTKLEDSAMYFCASSELGGTQYFGPGTRLLVL.

The chain uses TRBV18 and TRBJ1-4; D is unresolved. The CDR3 runs 14 residues. Germline CDR1 KGHSH, CDR2 LQKENI. Trimming took 3 bases from V and 8 from J, leaving 13 bases between them. In DNA, the CDR3 is TGTGCCAGCTCACCCTTTAGCGCCTCAGAAAAACTGTTTTTT. It codes for CASSPFSASEKLFF.

The chain joins TRBV29-1 to TRBJ2-7; 9 nucleotides match TRBD1. V lost 3 bases, J lost 5 bases, and 5 bases stayed unmatched. The CDR3 consists of 13 residues. CDR1 SQVTM and CDR2 ANQGSEA come from the germline V gene. CDR3 amino acids: CSVDITGGNEQYF. The CDR3, as DNA: TGCAGCGTTGATATAACAGGGGGCAACGAGCAGTACTTC.

The V and J genes are TRBV29-1 and TRBJ2-1; a possible D gene is TRBD2 (6 bases). Germline CDR1 and CDR2: SQVTM and ANQGSEA. The V gene lost 6 bases and the J gene lost 5 bases, with 20 bases spanning the gap. This CDR3 contains 15 residues. Written as DNA, the CDR3 is TGCAGCGTCGTAAAGTTCATAGGAGGGAACAATGAGCAGTTCTTC. Encoded protein: CSVVKFIGGNNEQFF.

The chain has TRBV30 and TRBJ1-4; no reliable D call. The germline V gene encodes CDR1 GTSNPN and CDR2 SVGIG (reference sequence). The V gene lost 3 bases and the J gene lost 5 bases, with 7 bases spanning the gap. This CDR3 is 12 amino acids long. The CDR3 here is CAWRTWNEKLFF. CDR3 bases: TGTGCCTGGAGGACATGGAATGAAAAACTGTTTTTT.

The rearrangement links TRBV5-5 to TRBJ2-2, with 7 bases fitting TRBD2. This CDR3 region has 16 residues. Germline loops: CDR1 SGHKS, CDR2 YYEKEE (reference sequence). After removal of 7 bases from V and 0 bases from J, the junction contained 9 bases not matched to a gene. DNA of the CDR3: TGTGCCAGCTCGACTAGCTCTGGTCCGAACACCGGGGAGCTGTTTTTT. Residues: CASSTSSGPNTGELFF.

The chain employs TRBV10-3 and TRBJ2-2; D uncertain. The germline gives CDR1 ENHRY, CDR2 SYGVKD. CDR3 length equals 12 residues. V was pared by 8 bases and J by 4 bases, with 8 bases between. In DNA form, the CDR3 reads TGTGCCATCGCGTGGGGCACCGGGGAGCTGTTTTTT. Encoded protein: CAIAWGTGELFF.

The chain is built from TRBV19 and TRBJ2-4; D remains ambiguous. Per germline, CDR1 LNHDA and CDR2 SQIVND (reference sequence). The CDR3 contains 16 residues. Between the trimmed V and J ends, which lost 1 base and 1 base, there was a span of 11 bases. CDR3: CASSIVWNAAKNIQYF. The CDR3 DNA is TGTGCCAGTAGTATAGTGTGGAACGCGGCCAAAAACATTCAGTACTTC. Full variable domain (missing parts from reference TRBV19 and TRBJ2-4): DGGITQSPKYLFRKEGQNVTLSCEQNLNHDAMYWYRQDPGQGLRLIYYSQIVNDFQKGDIAEGYSVSREKKESFPLTVTSAQKNPTAFYLCASSIVWNAAKNIQYFGAGTRLSVL.

V gene TRBV12-3 or TRBV12-4 combines with J gene TRBJ2-5; D remains unclear. CDR3 length: 11 residues. Trimming stripped 1 base from V and 4 bases from J, with 1 base between. This CDR3 reads CASSLGETQYF. DNA of the CDR3: TGTGCCAGCAGTTTAGGAGAGACCCAGTACTTC.

The V gene is TRBV6-2 or TRBV6-3, the J gene TRBJ1-5; D ambiguous. The V end was cut by 5 bases, the J end by 3 bases, with 20 bases between. The CDR3 is made up of 17 amino acids. The germline gives CDR1 MNHEY, CDR2 SVGEGT. This CDR3 reads CASSQYPLRANNQPQHF. The CDR3 nucleotides read TGTGCCAGCAGTCAATATCCCCTTCGGGCCAACAATCAGCCCCAGCATTTT.

The chain couples TRBV4-3 to TRBJ1-1; 10 bases line up with TRBD1. The CDR3 spans 15 residues. Germline CDR1 reads LGHNA; CDR2 reads YSLEER. The trim removed 0 bases at V and 6 bases at J, leaving 4 bases unmatched. The CDR3 bases are TGCGCCAGCAGCCAAGATGGAGGACAGGGGGCTGAAGCTTTCTTT. It yields the protein CASSQDGGQGAEAFF.

The V and J genes are TRBV19 and TRBJ2-1, with D uncertain. The V and J ends lost 4 bases and 2 bases respectively, with 9 bases between them. Germline V gives CDR1 LNHDA, CDR2 SQIVND (reference sequence). The CDR3 has 14 residues. The CDR3 region is CASSSPPAYNEQFF. CDR3 nucleotide sequence: TGTGCCAGTAGTAGTCCCCCCGCCTACAATGAGCAGTTCTTC.

The chain couples TRBV5-1 to TRBJ2-1; TRBD2 agrees at 8 bases. The V gene's germline CDR1 is SGHRS and CDR2 YFSETQ. The V segment lost 2 bases and the J segment 7 bases; nucleotides outside the gene matches: 11. This CDR3 contains 16 residues. CDR3: CASSFNTGGQTNEQFF. CDR3 nucleotides: TGCGCCAGCAGCTTTAACACGGGAGGGCAAACGAATGAGCAGTTCTTC. The variable domain in full, completed from reference TRBV5-1 and TRBJ2-1, reads KAGVTQTPRYLIKTRGQQVTLSCSPISGHRSVSWYQQTPGQGLQFLFEYFSETQRNKGNFPGRFSGRQFSNSRSEMNVSTLELGDSALYLCASSFNTGGQTNEQFFGPGTRLTVL.

The chain recombines TRBV6-1 with TRBJ2-7; 15 bases line up with TRBD2. This CDR3 contains 21 residues. Looked up from germline, CDR1 is MNHNS and CDR2 is SASEGT. V gave up 0 bases and J gave up 6 bases; unmatched junction bases: 18. CDR3 sequence reads: CASSEAEGGGLAGGIGFEQYF. The CDR3 DNA follows: TGTGCCAGCAGTGAAGCTGAGGGAGGGGGACTAGCGGGAGGAATTGGGTTCGAGCAGTACTTC.

This sequence joins TRBV5-6 and TRBJ1-1, with TRBD1 identical over 8 bases. There are 15 residues in the CDR3. J lost 1 base, V lost 4 bases, and 6 bases had no gene match. Germline V gives CDR1 SGHDT, CDR2 YYEEEE. The CDR3 here is CASSPYGTGNTEAFF. For the CDR3, the DNA is TGTGCCAGCAGCCCATACGGGACAGGGAACACTGAAGCTTTCTTT.

The chain employs TRBV6-5 and TRBJ2-7; D possibly corresponds to TRBD1 (6 bases). The CDR3 loop spans 15 amino acids. The germline V gene has CDR1 MNHEY and CDR2 SVGAGI. V was pared by 6 bases and J by 3 bases, with 18 bases between. The CDR3 loop reads CASSSQSAGDYEQYF. In DNA, the CDR3 is TGTGCCAGCAGCTCCCAGTCGGCAGGGGACTACGAGCAGTACTTC.

The genes are TRBV2 and TRBJ1-1; TRBD1 agrees at 10 bases. Germline CDR1 is SNHLY and CDR2 is FYNNEI. The V gene end was trimmed by 6 bases and the J gene end by 5 bases; junction bases not matched to a gene: 3. This CDR3 is 13 amino acids long. The CDR3 loop reads CASRGTGETEAFF. DNA of the CDR3: TGTGCCAGCAGGGGGACAGGGGAAACTGAAGCTTTCTTT.

The chain has TRBV29-1 and TRBJ2-7; D is ambiguous. Germline CDR1 is SQVTM and CDR2 is ANQGSEA. This CDR3 spans 13 amino acids. Trimming left V 4 bases short and J 3 bases short, with 13 bases between. Written as DNA, the CDR3 is TGCAGCGTTGTAGGCGCAGATAACTACGAGCAGTACTTC. It is translated as CSVVGADNYEQYF.

Here the CDR3 DNA reads TGTGCCAGCATCCCGGGCCAAGCAAATGAAAAACTGTTTTTT. Amino acid sequence: CASIPGQANEKLFF. The J gene is TRBJ1-4, the V gene TRBV2, with no clear D. Germline CDR1 reads SNHLY; CDR2 reads FYNNEI. This CDR3 is built from 14 residues. The ends were cut back, 7 bases at V and 5 bases at J, with 14 bases in the middle.

The chain uses TRBV19 and TRBJ1-4; D possibly corresponds to TRBD1 (5 bases). V was pared by 3 bases and J by 8 bases, with 13 bases between. CDR1 is LNHDA and CDR2 is SQIVND in the germline V gene (reference sequence). The CDR3 is 14 residues long. The chain's CDR3 is CASSMGREKEKLFF. In DNA form, the CDR3 reads TGTGCCAGTAGTATGGGCAGGGAAAAGGAAAAACTGTTTTTT.

The chain links TRBV30 to TRBJ1-1; a weak D match, TRBD1 (5 bases). V gave up 1 base and J gave up 4 bases, with 10 bases separating them. Per the germline V gene, CDR1 is GTSNPN and CDR2 is SVGIG (reference sequence). The length of the CDR3 is 13 residues. CDR3 DNA sequence: TGTGCCTGGAGTGAGGGGTTGAGCACTGAAGCTTTCTTT. Amino acids: CAWSEGLSTEAFF.

This chain uses TRBV27 with TRBJ1-1; no reliable D call. CDR1 MNHEY and CDR2 SMNVEV come from the germline V gene (reference sequence). V gave up 8 bases and J gave up 3 bases, with 10 bases separating them. This CDR3 is 12 amino acids long. The CDR3 loop reads CASRERDTEAFF. The CDR3, as DNA: TGTGCCAGCCGGGAACGAGACACTGAAGCTTTCTTT.

The chain has TRBV27 and TRBJ2-7, with 9 bases matching TRBD1. The CDR3 has 14 residues. V shed 4 bases, J shed 5 bases, and the junction held 6 bases outside the gene matches. Germline CDR1 is MNHEY and CDR2 is SMNVEV (reference sequence). CDR3 amino acids: CASSSYRGQDEQYF. The CDR3 nucleotides read TGTGCCAGCAGTTCCTACAGGGGGCAAGACGAGCAGTACTTC.

The chain uses TRBV19 and TRBJ1-2, with 7 nucleotides matching TRBD1. V lost 7 bases and J lost 3; bases outside the gene matches: 5. This CDR3 contains 13 residues. Germline V gives CDR1 LNHDA, CDR2 SQIVND (reference sequence). The CDR3 coding sequence is TGTGCCAGTAACGCAGGGGGTTACTATGGCTACACCTTC. Translation: CASNAGGYYGYTF.